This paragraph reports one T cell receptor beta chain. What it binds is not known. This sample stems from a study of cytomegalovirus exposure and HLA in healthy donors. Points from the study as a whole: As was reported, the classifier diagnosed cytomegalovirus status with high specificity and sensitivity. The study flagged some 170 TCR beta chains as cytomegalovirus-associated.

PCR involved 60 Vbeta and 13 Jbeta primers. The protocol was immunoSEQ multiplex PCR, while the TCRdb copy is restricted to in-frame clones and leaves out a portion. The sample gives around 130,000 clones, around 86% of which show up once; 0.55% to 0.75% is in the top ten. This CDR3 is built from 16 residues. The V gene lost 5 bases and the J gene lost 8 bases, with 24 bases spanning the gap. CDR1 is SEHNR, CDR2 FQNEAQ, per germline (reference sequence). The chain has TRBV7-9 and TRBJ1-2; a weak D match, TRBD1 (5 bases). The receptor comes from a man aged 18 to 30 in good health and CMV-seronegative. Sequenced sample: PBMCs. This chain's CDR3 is CASSLPTENVGRGYTF. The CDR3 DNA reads TGTGCCAGCAGCCTCCCCACGGAGAACGTGGGGCGCGGCTACACCTTC.